This T cell receptor beta chain derives from a study of cytomegalovirus exposure and HLA in healthy donors. Study-wide results and limits: For most TCR beta V segments, an earlier analysis put the productive rate at about 87% or about 30% of the time.

For this clone: Its antigen is undetermined.

Germline CDR1 and CDR2: MDHEN and SYDVKM. Trimming took 6 bases from V and 6 from J, leaving 11 bases between them. CDR3 length: 12 amino acids. The study ran its PCR with 60 Vbeta and 13 Jbeta primers. Using immunoSEQ multiplex PCR, the repertoire was profiled, and TCRdb retains in-frame clones only, with some absent. The sample holds 90,000 or so clones, around 80% seen once. The rearrangement joins TRBV28 to TRBJ1-1, with D unclear. The TCR was taken from a male donor in good health and CMV-seropositive. The sample consisted of PBMCs. In nucleotides, the CDR3 is TGTGCCAGCAGCACATGGCTCCCTGAAGCTTTCTTT. Translating it yields CASSTWLPEAFF.